This T cell receptor beta chain was found in a study of blood T cell repertoires in COVID-19. Study background: Material from acute and convalescent COVID-19 was sourced from the United States, Italy and Spain. Nucleic acid was either cDNA or gDNA, and it came from T cells, B-cell-depleted T cells, or PBMCs.

Using immunoSEQ multiplex PCR, the repertoire was profiled, and TCRdb retains in-frame clones only, with some absent. The top ten clones hold 10% to 15% of a sample with 55,000 or so clones, approximately 85% of them seen once. The V gene lost 6 bases and the J gene lost 15 bases, with 18 bases spanning the gap. Germline V lookup: CDR1 DFQATT, CDR2 SNEGSKA (reference sequence). The CDR3 length is 11 residues. The gene calls are TRBV20-1 and TRBJ1-5; TRBD1 is a possible D gene (5 bases). The specimen was peripheral blood. This receptor was identified in a human donor in a cohort sampled during active COVID-19. The CDR3, as DNA: TGCAGTGCAAGGGCCGGGGACTTGAGGCATTTT. Its protein is CSARAGDLRHF.